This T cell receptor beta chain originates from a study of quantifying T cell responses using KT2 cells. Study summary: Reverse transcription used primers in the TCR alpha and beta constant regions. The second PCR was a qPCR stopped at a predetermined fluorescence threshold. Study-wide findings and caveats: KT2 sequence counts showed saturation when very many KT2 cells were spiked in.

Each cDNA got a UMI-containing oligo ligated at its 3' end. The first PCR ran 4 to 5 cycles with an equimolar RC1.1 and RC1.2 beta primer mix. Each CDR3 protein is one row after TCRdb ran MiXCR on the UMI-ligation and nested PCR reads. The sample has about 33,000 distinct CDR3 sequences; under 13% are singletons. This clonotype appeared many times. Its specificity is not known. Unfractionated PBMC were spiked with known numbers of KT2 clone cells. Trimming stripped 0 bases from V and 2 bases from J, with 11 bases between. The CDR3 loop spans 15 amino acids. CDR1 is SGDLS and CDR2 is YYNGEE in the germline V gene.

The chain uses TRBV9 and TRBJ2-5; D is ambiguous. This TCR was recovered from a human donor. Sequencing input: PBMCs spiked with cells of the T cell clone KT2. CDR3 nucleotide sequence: TGTGCCAGCAGCGTAGGGGGTTCGAGACAAGAGACCCAGTACTTC. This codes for CASSVGGSRQETQYF.